These 5 T cell receptor beta chains were sequenced from one sample in a study of blood T cells in healthy people across ages. A second PCR, run for about 6 to 12 cycles, used a sample-barcoded 5' primer plus a J-beta primer mix. TCRdb independently ran MiXCR on the 5' RACE reads; one entry per CDR3 protein. The sample contains about 670,000 distinct CDR3 sequences, over 40% of which appear only once. Sequences were obtained from blood. The receptors derive from an elderly woman in good health.

V gene TRBV28 combines with J gene TRBJ2-3; 8 bases are shared with TRBD2. V gave up 2 bases and J gave up 3 bases; unmatched junction bases: 19. The germline CDR1 and CDR2 sequences are MDHEN and SYDVKM. The CDR3 loop spans 20 amino acids. The CDR3 here is CASSLEVRISGGGLTDTQYF. CDR3 DNA: TGTGCCAGCAGTTTAGAAGTCAGAATTTCGGGCGGGGGGCTGACAGATACGCAGTATTTT.

This clonotype was recorded a few times. The chain employs TRBV5-1 and TRBJ2-1; D may be TRBD1 or TRBD2 (5 bases each). The J call is in doubt because the DNA end fits TRBJ2-7 better. The length of the CDR3 is 14 residues. CDR1 is SGHRS and CDR2 is YFSETQ in the germline V gene. DNA of the CDR3: TGCGCCAGCAAGCAGGGACCCTCCTACAATGAGCAGTACTTC. This sequence encodes CASKQGPSYNEQYF.

The gene calls are TRBV24-1 and TRBJ2-3; D is undetermined. Trimming took off 4 bases at V and 4 bases at J, with 14 bases between the two ends. The CDR3 length is 15 residues. Germline V lookup: CDR1 KGHDR, CDR2 SFDVKD. CDR3: CATSEGKGIADTQYF. For the CDR3, the DNA is TGTGCCACCAGTGAGGGGAAGGGTATCGCAGATACGCAGTATTTT.

The J gene is TRBJ2-2, the V gene TRBV27, with TRBD1 matching over 8 bases. This CDR3 has 16 residues. The trim removed 8 bases at V and 1 base at J, leaving 9 bases unmatched. Per germline, CDR1 MNHEY and CDR2 SMNVEV (reference sequence). CDR3 region: CASGHRDRKNTGELFF. CDR3 DNA sequence: TGTGCCAGCGGTCACCGGGACAGGAAGAACACCGGGGAGCTGTTTTTT.

The chain employs TRBV12-3 or TRBV12-4 and TRBJ2-6; the D is unclear. Trimming removed 8 bases from V and 1 base from J, with 9 bases in between. The CDR3 totals 14 residues. CDR3 amino acids: CASWQGSGANVLTF. CDR3 DNA sequence: TGTGCCAGCTGGCAAGGGTCTGGGGCCAACGTCCTGACTTTC.